Below, one T cell receptor (beta chain) is given with its context. Naive CD8 populations comprised CD45RO-negative cells positively selected for CCR7, excluding terminally differentiated effector memory CD45RA+ cells. Clones were read by immunoSEQ multiplex PCR, and TCRdb kept only the in-frame ones, dropping some. Among just over 2,000,000 clones listed, around 96% were seen once. The CDR3 runs to 14 residues. Trimming took off 3 bases at V and 1 base at J, with 6 bases between the two ends. Germline CDR1 reads SGHDN; CDR2 reads FVKESK. The data were taken from a study of shared clonotypes between healthy human individuals. For the study at large: The plates for each donor numbered three CD4 naive, three CD4 memory, two CD8 naive and one CD8 memory.

The TCR originated in a man younger than 35 in good health. V and J are TRBV14 and TRBJ2-2; D gene unclear. Sequencing used naive CD8+ T cells sorted from blood. Here the CDR3 reads CASSHTQNTGELFF. The CDR3 DNA follows: TGTGCCAGCAGCCATACCCAGAACACCGGGGAGCTGTTTTTT. Combining the CDR3 with reference TRBV14 and TRBJ2-2 gives the whole variable domain EAGVTQFPSHSVIEKGQTVTLRCDPISGHDNLYWYRRVMGKEIKFLLHFVKESKQDESGMPNNRFLAERTGGTYSTLKVQPAELEDSGVYFCASSHTQNTGELFFGEGSRLTVL.